This TCR beta chain was recovered during a study of blood T cell repertoires in COVID-19. Turning to the study itself: Samples came from the United States, Italy and Spain, spanning acute and convalescent COVID-19. PBMCs, B-cell-depleted T cells, or T cells provided the cDNA or gDNA that made up the material.

Under the authors' procedure: Nucleated cell number was recorded as an estimate derived from reference gene primer amplification. Only in-frame clones appear in the TCRdb table, and some are missing; sequencing was by immunoSEQ multiplex PCR. For V, J and clone size, that table is used; D and trimming come from the DNA. Here the sample spans fewer than 15,000 clones, more than 75% being singletons. The sequenced sample was peripheral blood. The sequence was obtained from a human donor in a cohort sampled during active COVID-19.

The CDR3 sequence is CSVLRGQSNTGELFF. CDR3 DNA: TGCAGCGTGCTACGAGGACAGTCGAACACCGGGGAGCTGTTTTTT. V gene TRBV29-1 combines with J gene TRBJ2-2, with D perhaps matching TRBD1 (6 bases). The CDR3 totals 15 residues. V was trimmed by 6 bases and J by 0 bases, leaving 14 bases between them. Germline V gives CDR1 SQVTM, CDR2 ANQGSEA.